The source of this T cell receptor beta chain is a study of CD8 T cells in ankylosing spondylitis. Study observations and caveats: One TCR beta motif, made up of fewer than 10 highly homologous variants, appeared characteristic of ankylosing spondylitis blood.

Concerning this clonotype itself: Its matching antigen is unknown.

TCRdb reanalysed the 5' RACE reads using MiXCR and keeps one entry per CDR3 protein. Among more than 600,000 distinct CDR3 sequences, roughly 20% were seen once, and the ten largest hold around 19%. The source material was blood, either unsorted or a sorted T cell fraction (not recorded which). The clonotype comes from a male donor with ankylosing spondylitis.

CDR3 protein: CSARRAGYTF. The CDR3 coding sequence is TGCAGTGCTAGAAGGGCTGGCTACACCTTC. The chain joins TRBV20-1 to TRBJ1-2; D remains ambiguous. Germline CDR1 and CDR2: DFQATT and SNEGSKA (reference sequence). The CDR3 is made up of 10 amino acids. Trimming stripped 2 bases from V and 7 bases from J, with 5 bases between.